This record concerns one TCR beta chain sequence. Its specificity is not known. The sample comes from a study of shared clonotypes between healthy human individuals. Original processing notes: Filtering of immunoSEQ junctional sequences could not match full-length read filtering. TCRdb's copy holds only in-frame clones and misses some; the assay was immunoSEQ multiplex PCR. V and J calls and clone size are given by that table; D and trimming were obtained from the DNA. The data show some 1,100,000 clones, approximately 78% seen once. Germline CDR1 reads SGHRS; CDR2 reads YFSETQ. The CDR3 is 14 residues long. The ends were cut back, 0 bases at V and 8 bases at J, with 14 bases in the middle. The study's findings and limits: Compared with memory subsets, naive subsets generally had larger estimated richness.

The sequenced material came from memory CD4+ T cells from PBMCs. As for subset: CD45RA-negative fraction. V usage is TRBV5-1 and J usage is TRBJ1-2; possible D gene TRBD1, 5 bases. The receptor's source is a man in his late teens or twenties in good health. Some clones in this sample may be carry-over from other donors' samples. CDR3: CASSLEGRVWGYTF. In DNA, the CDR3 is TGCGCCAGCAGCTTGGAGGGGCGCGTATGGGGCTACACCTTC.